This TCR beta chain was obtained from a study of long-term antiretroviral therapy in people with HIV. At the level of the study: By about a decade, the earliest samples predate the 2015 immediate-ART recommendation.

Details on this clone: Antigen: not known.

Prior to DNA extraction, the samples held about 0.85-10 million cryopreserved PBMC. Germline-derived CDR1 and CDR2 are SGHNT and YYREEE (reference sequence). Unmatched junction bases numbered 7, after V lost 5 bases and J lost 3 bases. The CDR3 is 16 residues long. Study-wide results and caveats: ART-treated samples gained diversity yet remained below transplant donor controls.

An immunoSEQ assay, version v3.0, was performed at survey level. TCRdb's table, derived via immunoSEQ multiplex PCR, lists solely in-frame clones and lacks some. This sample has tens of thousands of clones, with roughly 92% found just once. This TCR was sampled from a woman aged 45-65 years with HIV. Sequences were derived from unsorted PBMCs, sampled 4.4 years after starting antiretroviral therapy. The chain employs TRBV5-4 and TRBJ2-5, with TRBD2 matching over 13 bases. The CDR3 spells CASSYPGTSGKETQYF. The CDR3 bases are TGTGCCAGCAGTTACCCCGGGACTAGCGGGAAAGAGACCCAGTACTTC. Based on the CDR3 plus reference TRBV5-4 and TRBJ2-5, the full variable domain is ETGVTQSPTHLIKTRGQQVTLRCSSQSGHNTVSWYQQALGQGPQFIFQYYREEENGRGNFPPRFSGLQFPNYSSELNVNALELDDSALYLCASSYPGTSGKETQYFGPGTRLLVL.